Following are 2 T cell receptor beta chains from one sample sequenced in a study of identical twins. TCRdb recomputed calls from the 5' RACE reads with MiXCR, one row per CDR3 protein. The table has 500,000 to 600,000 distinct CDR3 sequences, 20% to 25% seen once. These sequences were also reported in another study, on T cells expressing NK-cell markers.

Sequencing used CD4+ T cells sorted from blood. All receptors come from a woman younger than 35 in good health.

This clonotype was detected a few times. The chain has TRBV29-1 and TRBJ2-1, with D unresolved. CDR1 and CDR2 from the germline V gene are SQVTM and ANQGSEA. The CDR3 extends over 14 amino acids. The V gene lost 7 bases and the J gene lost 2 bases, with 15 bases spanning the gap. The CDR3 spells CSAVGLSTYNEQFF. CDR3 nucleotide sequence: TGCAGCGCCGTCGGGCTTTCAACCTACAATGAGCAGTTCTTC.

J is TRBJ1-2 and V is TRBV7-9, with D unresolved. V lost 3 bases and J 5 bases, leaving 16 bases between the germline ends. This CDR3 comprises 15 residues. Germline V gives CDR1 SEHNR, CDR2 FQNEAQ (reference sequence). The CDR3 is CASSLGSGVDYGYTF. CDR3 bases: TGTGCCAGCAGCTTGGGCTCTGGAGTTGATTATGGCTACACCTTC.